The source of this T cell receptor beta chain is a study of radiation and T cells in renal cell carcinoma. Findings and limits, study-wide: Top tumor clonotypes rose in blood 2 weeks post-radiation, then contracted. Pretreatment tumor biopsies were lacking, so baseline clonotypes are unknown.

Of note for this clone: Its antigen is still unknown.

Libraries were prepared by immunoSEQ multiplex PCR; TCRdb keeps only in-frame clonotypes and omits some of them. The sample consists of around 180,000 clones, less than 90% of them appearing once. This CDR3 comprises 12 residues. The germline V gene has CDR1 SGHNT and CDR2 YYREEE (reference sequence). Trimming removed 3 bases from V and 5 bases from J, with 8 bases in between. Time point defined: blood 4 weeks post-SBRT, at nephrectomy. Treatment specified: 15 Gy SBRT to primary tumor, nephrectomy 4 weeks later. Nephrectomy followed 15 Gy stereotactic body radiation by 4 weeks. Serial blood draws occurred at baseline and 2 and 4 weeks post-SBRT.

The sample here was blood, taken from a patient whose treatment included radiotherapy and nephrectomy. This clonotype originated in a woman aged 50 to 65 with renal cell carcinoma. This chain connects TRBV5-4 to TRBJ2-5; D is possibly TRBD2 (5 bases). CDR3 nucleotide sequence: TGTGCCAGCAGCTGGTCGGGGGAGACCCAGTACTTC. Translation: CASSWSGETQYF.